This T cell receptor beta chain was sequenced in a study of blood T cell repertoires in COVID-19. Across the study: The study drew acute and convalescent COVID-19 samples from the United States, Italy and Spain. PBMCs, B-cell-depleted T cells, or T cells provided the cDNA or gDNA that made up the material.

In the authors' methods: Amplifying reference gene primers gave estimates of nucleated cell counts. Produced via immunoSEQ multiplex PCR; TCRdb's table is partial and in-frame only. That table is the source of V, J and clone size, and D and trimming were worked out from the DNA. Among 200,000 to 250,000 clones listed, 80% to 90% were seen once. Trimming cost V 0 bases and J 0 bases; bases outside gene matches: 6. Germline CDR1 reads SGDLS; CDR2 reads YYNGEE. CDR3 length equals 16 residues. The genes are TRBV9 and TRBJ2-7; 7 bases are a match to TRBD1. The source material was peripheral blood. The source is a man at least 80 years old with acute or convalescent COVID-19. The CDR3 DNA follows: TGTGCCAGCAGCGTAGACCCCGGGACAGACTCCTACGAGCAGTACTTC. It encodes CASSVDPGTDSYEQYF.